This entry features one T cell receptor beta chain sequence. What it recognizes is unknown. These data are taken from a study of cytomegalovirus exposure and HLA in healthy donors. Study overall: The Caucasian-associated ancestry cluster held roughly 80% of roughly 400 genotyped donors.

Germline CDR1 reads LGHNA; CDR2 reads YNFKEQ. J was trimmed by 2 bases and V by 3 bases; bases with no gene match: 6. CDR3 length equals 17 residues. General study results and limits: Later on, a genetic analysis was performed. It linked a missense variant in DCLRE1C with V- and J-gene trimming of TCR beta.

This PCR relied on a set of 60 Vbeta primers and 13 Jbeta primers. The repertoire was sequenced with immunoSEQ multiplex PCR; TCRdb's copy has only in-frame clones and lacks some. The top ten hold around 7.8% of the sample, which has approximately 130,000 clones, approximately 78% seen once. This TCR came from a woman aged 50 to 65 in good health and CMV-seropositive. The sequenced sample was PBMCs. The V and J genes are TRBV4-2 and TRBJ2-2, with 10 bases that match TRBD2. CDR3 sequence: CASSHYGTSDNTGELFF. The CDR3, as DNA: TGTGCCAGCAGCCATTATGGGACTAGCGATAACACCGGGGAGCTGTTTTTT.